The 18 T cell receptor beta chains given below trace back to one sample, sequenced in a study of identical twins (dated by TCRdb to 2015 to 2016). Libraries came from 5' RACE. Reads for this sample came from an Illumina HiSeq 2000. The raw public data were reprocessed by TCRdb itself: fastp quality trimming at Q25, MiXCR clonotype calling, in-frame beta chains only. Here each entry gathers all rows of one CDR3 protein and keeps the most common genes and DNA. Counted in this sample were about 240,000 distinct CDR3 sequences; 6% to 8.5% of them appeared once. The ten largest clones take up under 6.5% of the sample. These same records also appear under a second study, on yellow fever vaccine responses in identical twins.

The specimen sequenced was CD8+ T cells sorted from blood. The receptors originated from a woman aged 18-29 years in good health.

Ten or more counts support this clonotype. This CDR3 reads CASSNPGEGAPNYNEQFF. CDR3 nucleotides: TGTGCCAGCAGTAACCCGGGGGAGGGGGCCCCAAATTACAATGAGCAGTTCTTC. This chain joins TRBV28 and TRBJ2-1; perhaps D is TRBD1 or TRBD2 (7 bases each). CDR1 is MDHEN and CDR2 is SYDVKM in the germline V gene. The CDR3 extends over 18 amino acids. Trimming stripped 5 bases from V and 4 bases from J, with 24 bases between.

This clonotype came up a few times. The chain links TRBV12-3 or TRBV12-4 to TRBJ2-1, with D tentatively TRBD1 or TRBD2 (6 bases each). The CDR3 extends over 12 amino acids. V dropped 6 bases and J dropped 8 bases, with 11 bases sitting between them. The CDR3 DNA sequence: TGTGCCAGCAGCCAAGGGGGGTATGAGCAGTTCTTC. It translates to CASSQGGYEQFF.

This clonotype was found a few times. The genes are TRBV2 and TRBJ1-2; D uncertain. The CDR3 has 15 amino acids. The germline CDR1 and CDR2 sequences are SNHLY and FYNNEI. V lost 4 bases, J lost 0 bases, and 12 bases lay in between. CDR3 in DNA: TGTGCCAGCAGTGGGTACGGGGAGGCTAACTATGGCTACACCTTC. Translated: CASSGYGEANYGYTF.

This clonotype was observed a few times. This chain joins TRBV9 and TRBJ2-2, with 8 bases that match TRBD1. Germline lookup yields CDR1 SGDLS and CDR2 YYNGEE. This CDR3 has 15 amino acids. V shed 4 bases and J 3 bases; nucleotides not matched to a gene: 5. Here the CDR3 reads CASSPTGADTGELFF. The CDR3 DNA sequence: TGTGCCAGCAGCCCGACAGGGGCGGACACCGGGGAGCTGTTTTTT.

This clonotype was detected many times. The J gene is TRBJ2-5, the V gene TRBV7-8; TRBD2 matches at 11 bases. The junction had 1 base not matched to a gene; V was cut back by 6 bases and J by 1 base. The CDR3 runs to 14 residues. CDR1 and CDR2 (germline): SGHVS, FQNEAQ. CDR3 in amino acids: CASSGTSGQETQYF. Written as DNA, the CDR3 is TGTGCCAGCAGTGGGACTAGCGGCCAAGAGACCCAGTACTTC.

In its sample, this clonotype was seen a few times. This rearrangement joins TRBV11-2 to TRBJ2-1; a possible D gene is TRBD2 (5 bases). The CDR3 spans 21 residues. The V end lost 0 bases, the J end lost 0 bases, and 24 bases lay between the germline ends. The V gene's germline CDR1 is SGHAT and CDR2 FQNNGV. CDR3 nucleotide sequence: TGTGCCAGCAGCTTAGACCTTGGAGAGGGTCCCTCAAGGAGCTCCTACAATGAGCAGTTCTTC. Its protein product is CASSLDLGEGPSRSSYNEQFF. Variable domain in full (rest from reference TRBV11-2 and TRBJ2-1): EAGVAQSPRYKIIEKRQSVAFWCNPISGHATLYWYQQILGQGPKLLIQFQNNGVVDDSQLPKDRFSAERLKGVDSTLKIQPAKLEDSAVYLCASSLDLGEGPSRSSYNEQFFGPGTRLTVL.

The CDR3 bases are TGTGCCGCCAGTTATCGACACGCCGGGACGTTATCGCGTAGCTCCTACAATGAGCAGTTCTTC. Translation: CAASYRHAGTLSRSSYNEQFF. The V call is TRBV6-9, the J call TRBJ2-1; D may be TRBD1 or TRBD2 (5 bases each). This CDR3 contains 21 residues. The germline V gene has CDR1 MNHGY and CDR2 SVAAGI. V lost 11 bases, J lost 0 bases, and 35 bases lay in between.

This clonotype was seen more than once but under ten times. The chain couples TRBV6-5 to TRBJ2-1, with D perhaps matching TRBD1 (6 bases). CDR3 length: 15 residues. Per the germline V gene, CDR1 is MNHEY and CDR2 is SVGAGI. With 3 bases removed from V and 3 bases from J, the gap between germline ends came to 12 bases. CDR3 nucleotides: TGTGCCAGCAGTTATAGGTCAGGGGACTACAATGAGCAGTTCTTC. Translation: CASSYRSGDYNEQFF.

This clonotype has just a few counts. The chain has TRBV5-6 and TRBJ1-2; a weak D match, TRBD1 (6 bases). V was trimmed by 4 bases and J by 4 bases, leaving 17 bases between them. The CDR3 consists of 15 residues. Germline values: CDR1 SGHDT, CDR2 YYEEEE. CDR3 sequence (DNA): TGTGCCAGCAGCGGGGACACAGGGATTATCTATGGCTACACCTTC. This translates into CASSGDTGIIYGYTF.

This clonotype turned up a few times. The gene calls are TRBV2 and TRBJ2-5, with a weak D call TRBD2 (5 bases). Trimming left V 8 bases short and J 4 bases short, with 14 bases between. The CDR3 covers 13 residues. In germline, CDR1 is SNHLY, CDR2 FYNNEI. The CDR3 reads CASPGNTRETQYF. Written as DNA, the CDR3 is TGTGCCAGCCCGGGGAACACCCGAGAGACCCAGTACTTC.

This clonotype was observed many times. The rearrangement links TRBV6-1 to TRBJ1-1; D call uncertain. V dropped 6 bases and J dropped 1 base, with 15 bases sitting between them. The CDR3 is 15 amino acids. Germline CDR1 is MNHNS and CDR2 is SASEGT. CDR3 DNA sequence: TGTGCCAGCAGCGAAATGACTCCCTCGAACACTGAAGCTTTCTTT. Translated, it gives CASSEMTPSNTEAFF.

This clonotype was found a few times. The CDR3 sequence: CASSLQGPTYEQYF. CDR3 DNA: TGTGCCAGCAGTCTACAGGGCCCCACCTACGAGCAGTACTTC. V usage is TRBV27 and J usage is TRBJ2-7; D perhaps matches TRBD1 (6 bases). Germline lookup yields CDR1 MNHEY and CDR2 SMNVEV (reference sequence). The CDR3 contains 14 residues. V was shortened by 5 bases and J by 2 bases, with 13 bases between the two germline ends.

The CDR3 loop reads CAISGGFIGSTGELFF. CDR3 coding DNA: TGTGCCATCAGTGGAGGGTTTATCGGGAGTACCGGGGAGCTGTTTTTT. This chain uses TRBV10-3 with TRBJ2-2, with TRBD2 as a possible D gene (6 bases). In germline, CDR1 is ENHRY, CDR2 SYGVKD. The CDR3 has 16 amino acids. V shed 4 bases and J shed 5 bases, with 17 bases lying between them.

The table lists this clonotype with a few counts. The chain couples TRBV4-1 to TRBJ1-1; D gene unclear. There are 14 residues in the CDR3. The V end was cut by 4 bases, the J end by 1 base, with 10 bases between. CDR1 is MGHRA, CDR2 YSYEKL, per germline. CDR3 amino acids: CASSRAGPNTEAFF. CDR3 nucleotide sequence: TGCGCCAGCAGCCGGGCCGGGCCGAACACTGAAGCTTTCTTT.

DNA of the CDR3: TGTGCCAGCTCCCCTAGGGAGCAGGGGTTGCACGAGCAGTACTTC. This encodes CASSPREQGLHEQYF. The J gene is TRBJ2-7, the V gene TRBV18; perhaps TRBD1 as D (6 bases). This CDR3 has 15 residues. Trimming shortened V by 6 bases and J by 5 bases, and 20 bases separated the two germline ends. Germline assignment: CDR1 KGHSH and CDR2 LQKENI.

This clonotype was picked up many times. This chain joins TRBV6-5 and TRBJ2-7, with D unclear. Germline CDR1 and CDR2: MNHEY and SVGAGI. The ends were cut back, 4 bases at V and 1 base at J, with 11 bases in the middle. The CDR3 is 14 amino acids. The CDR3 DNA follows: TGTGCCAGCAGTTTGGGTCCGCTGTCCTACGAGCAGTACTTC. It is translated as CASSLGPLSYEQYF.

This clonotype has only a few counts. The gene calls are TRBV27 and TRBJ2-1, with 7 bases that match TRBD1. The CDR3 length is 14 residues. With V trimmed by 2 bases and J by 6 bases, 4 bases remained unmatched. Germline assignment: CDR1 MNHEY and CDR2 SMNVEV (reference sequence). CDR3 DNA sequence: TGTGCCAGCAGTTTACAGGGGGTCGGCAATGAGCAGTTCTTC. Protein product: CASSLQGVGNEQFF.

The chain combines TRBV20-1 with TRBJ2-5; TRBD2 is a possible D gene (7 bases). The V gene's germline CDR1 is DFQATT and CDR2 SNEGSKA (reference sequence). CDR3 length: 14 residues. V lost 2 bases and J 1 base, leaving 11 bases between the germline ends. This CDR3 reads CSARSGDIQETQYF. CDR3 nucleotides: TGCAGTGCTAGAAGCGGGGACATCCAAGAGACCCAGTACTTC.